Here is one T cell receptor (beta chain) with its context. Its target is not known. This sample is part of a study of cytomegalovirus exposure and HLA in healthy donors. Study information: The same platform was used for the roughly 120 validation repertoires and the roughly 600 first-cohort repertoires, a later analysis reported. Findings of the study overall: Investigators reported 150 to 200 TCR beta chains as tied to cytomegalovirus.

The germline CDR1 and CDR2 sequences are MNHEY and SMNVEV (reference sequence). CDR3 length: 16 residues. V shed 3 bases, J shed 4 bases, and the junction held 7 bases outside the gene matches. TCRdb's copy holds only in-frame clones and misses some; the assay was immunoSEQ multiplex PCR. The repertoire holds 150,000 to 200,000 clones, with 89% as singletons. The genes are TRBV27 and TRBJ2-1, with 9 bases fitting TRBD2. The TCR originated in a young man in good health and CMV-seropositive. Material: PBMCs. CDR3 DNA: TGTGCCAGCAGTTTTTATCTGCTAGCGGGGTACAATGAGCAGTTCTTC. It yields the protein CASSFYLLAGYNEQFF.